Below, one TCR beta chain is given with its context. Its specificity is not known. Given a much more abundant clone one base away, this may be a read error. From 5'RACE with constant-segment primers came TCR alpha and TCR beta cDNA libraries that carried sample barcodes and UMIs. TCRdb re-called the 5' RACE reads with MiXCR, one entry per CDR3 protein. The table shows 110,000 to 150,000 distinct CDR3 sequences, with approximately 25% occurring only once. The record originates from a study of T-cell memory formation after mild COVID-19. Overall study context: TCR clusters mostly belonged to single donors. Study outcomes and limitations: Clones that contracted clustered mainly in CM and EM if CD4+ and in EMRA if CD8+. In pre-infection memory, a portion of responding clones appeared, which suggested that cross-reactive memory joined.

V dropped 6 bases and J dropped 6 bases, with 9 bases sitting between them. The CDR3 contains 12 residues. CDR1 and CDR2 (germline): SGHRS, YFSETQ. The sample consisted of PBMCs or a T cell subset sorted from them (not recorded which). The receptor comes from an adult woman who had mild COVID-19 (a few samples of this study predate the infection). Cell type and time point are not known. The genes are TRBV5-1 and TRBJ2-2, with D uncertain. In DNA, the CDR3 is TGCGCCAGCATCTCTAACCCCGGGGAGCTGTTTTTT. Its protein is CASISNPGELFF.